A selection of T cell receptor beta chains follows, all from one sample in a study of T cells in tuberculosis. Method: immunoSEQ multiplex PCR; TCRdb's copy keeps in-frame clones and lacks some. The repertoire includes about 34,000 clones, over 85% of them detected once, and roughly an eighth sits in the top ten. The source material was PBMCs, sampled at tuberculosis diagnosis. The receptors originated from an adult with tuberculosis. CDR3s leave out the opening cysteine and the closing phenylalanine or tryptophan.

J,V,CDR3
TRBJ1-2,TRBV19,ASSTNRANYGYT
TRBJ1-5,TRBV9,ASSAGGGSNQPQH
TRBJ2-7,TRBV5-4,ASSASLGSYEQY
TRBJ1-2,TRBV15,ATSKTVNYGYT
TRBJ1-5,TRBV2,ASSEWARNQPQH
TRBJ2-7,TRBV27,ASGRNYEQY
TRBJ2-5,TRBV6-5,ASSYSKSSQETQY
TRBJ2-1,TRBV10-3,AIRPGLAGNEQF
TRBJ1-5,TRBV4-1,ASSQDMNQPQH
TRBJ1-1,TRBV5-1,ASSSPGNTEAF
TRBJ2-1,TRBV18,ASSLRQGDNEQF
TRBJ2-3,TRBV10-1,ASSEWGQQSIGTQY
TRBJ2-1,TRBV6-5,ASSLDSYNEQF
TRBJ2-7,TRBV6-1,ASRREAGVYEQY
TRBJ2-2,TRBV4-2,ASSQESPRANTGELF
TRBJ2-7,TRBV21-1,ASSAGGLAGSPLSYEQY
TRBJ2-1,TRBV5-1,ASSATGLSSYNEQF
TRBJ2-1,TRBV7-9,ASSSHLRGEQF
TRBJ2-1,TRBV12-5,ASGAGQGPEQF
TRBJ2-5,TRBV30,AWSARGGLKETQY
TRBJ2-3,TRBV9,ASSVAHTGTDTQY
TRBJ2-1,TRBV2,ASSEEVGGHNEQF
TRBJ2-1,TRBV27,ASSIIGTGGYNKQF
TRBJ1-2,TRBV12-5,ASGLGTGELGGYT
TRBJ2-2,TRBV2,ASNPQMNTGELF
TRBJ1-5,TRBV6-6,ASISGSNQPQH
TRBJ1-5,TRBV4-1,ASSQDRDISNQPQH
TRBJ1-5,TRBV2,ASSVGRQPQH
TRBJ1-1,TRBV29-1,SVKGLWNTEAF
TRBJ2-3,TRBV2,ASSLGEAGDTQY
TRBJ1-2,TRBV10-2,ASSESGTNYGYT
TRBJ1-2,TRBV23-1,ASSRNEQGTVVYGYT
TRBJ1-3,TRBV2,ASSYPGDRGNTIY
TRBJ2-1,TRBV13,ASSLSSGVSSYNEQF
TRBJ2-7,TRBV23-1,ASSGTGISYEQY
TRBJ1-1,TRBV6-5,ASRRLAGTEAF
TRBJ2-2,TRBV27,ASSFRRGELF
TRBJ2-2,TRBV30,AWRMEALTNTGELF
TRBJ2-2,TRBV10-3,AISELTGGATTGELF
TRBJ1-5,TRBV30,AWSVGGGGNQPQH
TRBJ2-4,TRBV12-5,ASATGTGGFLDIQY
TRBJ1-3,TRBV9,ASSPWPINPIY
TRBJ2-7,TRBV11-2,ASSLGDGRSSYEQY
TRBJ2-2,TRBV28,ASAPGTGGPGELF
TRBJ1-4,TRBV9,ASSFRGEKLF
TRBJ1-5,TRBV28,ASSLYSNQPQH
TRBJ2-2,TRBV21-1,ASSKGAGGVGELF
TRBJ1-5,TRBV29-1,SVDRTAEFNQPQH
TRBJ2-1,TRBV6-6,ASSLSGSGPNEQF
TRBJ1-1,TRBV2,ASSVDIILNTEAF
TRBJ2-2,TRBV10-3,AINGDRGRSGELF
TRBJ1-1,TRBV25-1,ASSESVGSQRAEAF